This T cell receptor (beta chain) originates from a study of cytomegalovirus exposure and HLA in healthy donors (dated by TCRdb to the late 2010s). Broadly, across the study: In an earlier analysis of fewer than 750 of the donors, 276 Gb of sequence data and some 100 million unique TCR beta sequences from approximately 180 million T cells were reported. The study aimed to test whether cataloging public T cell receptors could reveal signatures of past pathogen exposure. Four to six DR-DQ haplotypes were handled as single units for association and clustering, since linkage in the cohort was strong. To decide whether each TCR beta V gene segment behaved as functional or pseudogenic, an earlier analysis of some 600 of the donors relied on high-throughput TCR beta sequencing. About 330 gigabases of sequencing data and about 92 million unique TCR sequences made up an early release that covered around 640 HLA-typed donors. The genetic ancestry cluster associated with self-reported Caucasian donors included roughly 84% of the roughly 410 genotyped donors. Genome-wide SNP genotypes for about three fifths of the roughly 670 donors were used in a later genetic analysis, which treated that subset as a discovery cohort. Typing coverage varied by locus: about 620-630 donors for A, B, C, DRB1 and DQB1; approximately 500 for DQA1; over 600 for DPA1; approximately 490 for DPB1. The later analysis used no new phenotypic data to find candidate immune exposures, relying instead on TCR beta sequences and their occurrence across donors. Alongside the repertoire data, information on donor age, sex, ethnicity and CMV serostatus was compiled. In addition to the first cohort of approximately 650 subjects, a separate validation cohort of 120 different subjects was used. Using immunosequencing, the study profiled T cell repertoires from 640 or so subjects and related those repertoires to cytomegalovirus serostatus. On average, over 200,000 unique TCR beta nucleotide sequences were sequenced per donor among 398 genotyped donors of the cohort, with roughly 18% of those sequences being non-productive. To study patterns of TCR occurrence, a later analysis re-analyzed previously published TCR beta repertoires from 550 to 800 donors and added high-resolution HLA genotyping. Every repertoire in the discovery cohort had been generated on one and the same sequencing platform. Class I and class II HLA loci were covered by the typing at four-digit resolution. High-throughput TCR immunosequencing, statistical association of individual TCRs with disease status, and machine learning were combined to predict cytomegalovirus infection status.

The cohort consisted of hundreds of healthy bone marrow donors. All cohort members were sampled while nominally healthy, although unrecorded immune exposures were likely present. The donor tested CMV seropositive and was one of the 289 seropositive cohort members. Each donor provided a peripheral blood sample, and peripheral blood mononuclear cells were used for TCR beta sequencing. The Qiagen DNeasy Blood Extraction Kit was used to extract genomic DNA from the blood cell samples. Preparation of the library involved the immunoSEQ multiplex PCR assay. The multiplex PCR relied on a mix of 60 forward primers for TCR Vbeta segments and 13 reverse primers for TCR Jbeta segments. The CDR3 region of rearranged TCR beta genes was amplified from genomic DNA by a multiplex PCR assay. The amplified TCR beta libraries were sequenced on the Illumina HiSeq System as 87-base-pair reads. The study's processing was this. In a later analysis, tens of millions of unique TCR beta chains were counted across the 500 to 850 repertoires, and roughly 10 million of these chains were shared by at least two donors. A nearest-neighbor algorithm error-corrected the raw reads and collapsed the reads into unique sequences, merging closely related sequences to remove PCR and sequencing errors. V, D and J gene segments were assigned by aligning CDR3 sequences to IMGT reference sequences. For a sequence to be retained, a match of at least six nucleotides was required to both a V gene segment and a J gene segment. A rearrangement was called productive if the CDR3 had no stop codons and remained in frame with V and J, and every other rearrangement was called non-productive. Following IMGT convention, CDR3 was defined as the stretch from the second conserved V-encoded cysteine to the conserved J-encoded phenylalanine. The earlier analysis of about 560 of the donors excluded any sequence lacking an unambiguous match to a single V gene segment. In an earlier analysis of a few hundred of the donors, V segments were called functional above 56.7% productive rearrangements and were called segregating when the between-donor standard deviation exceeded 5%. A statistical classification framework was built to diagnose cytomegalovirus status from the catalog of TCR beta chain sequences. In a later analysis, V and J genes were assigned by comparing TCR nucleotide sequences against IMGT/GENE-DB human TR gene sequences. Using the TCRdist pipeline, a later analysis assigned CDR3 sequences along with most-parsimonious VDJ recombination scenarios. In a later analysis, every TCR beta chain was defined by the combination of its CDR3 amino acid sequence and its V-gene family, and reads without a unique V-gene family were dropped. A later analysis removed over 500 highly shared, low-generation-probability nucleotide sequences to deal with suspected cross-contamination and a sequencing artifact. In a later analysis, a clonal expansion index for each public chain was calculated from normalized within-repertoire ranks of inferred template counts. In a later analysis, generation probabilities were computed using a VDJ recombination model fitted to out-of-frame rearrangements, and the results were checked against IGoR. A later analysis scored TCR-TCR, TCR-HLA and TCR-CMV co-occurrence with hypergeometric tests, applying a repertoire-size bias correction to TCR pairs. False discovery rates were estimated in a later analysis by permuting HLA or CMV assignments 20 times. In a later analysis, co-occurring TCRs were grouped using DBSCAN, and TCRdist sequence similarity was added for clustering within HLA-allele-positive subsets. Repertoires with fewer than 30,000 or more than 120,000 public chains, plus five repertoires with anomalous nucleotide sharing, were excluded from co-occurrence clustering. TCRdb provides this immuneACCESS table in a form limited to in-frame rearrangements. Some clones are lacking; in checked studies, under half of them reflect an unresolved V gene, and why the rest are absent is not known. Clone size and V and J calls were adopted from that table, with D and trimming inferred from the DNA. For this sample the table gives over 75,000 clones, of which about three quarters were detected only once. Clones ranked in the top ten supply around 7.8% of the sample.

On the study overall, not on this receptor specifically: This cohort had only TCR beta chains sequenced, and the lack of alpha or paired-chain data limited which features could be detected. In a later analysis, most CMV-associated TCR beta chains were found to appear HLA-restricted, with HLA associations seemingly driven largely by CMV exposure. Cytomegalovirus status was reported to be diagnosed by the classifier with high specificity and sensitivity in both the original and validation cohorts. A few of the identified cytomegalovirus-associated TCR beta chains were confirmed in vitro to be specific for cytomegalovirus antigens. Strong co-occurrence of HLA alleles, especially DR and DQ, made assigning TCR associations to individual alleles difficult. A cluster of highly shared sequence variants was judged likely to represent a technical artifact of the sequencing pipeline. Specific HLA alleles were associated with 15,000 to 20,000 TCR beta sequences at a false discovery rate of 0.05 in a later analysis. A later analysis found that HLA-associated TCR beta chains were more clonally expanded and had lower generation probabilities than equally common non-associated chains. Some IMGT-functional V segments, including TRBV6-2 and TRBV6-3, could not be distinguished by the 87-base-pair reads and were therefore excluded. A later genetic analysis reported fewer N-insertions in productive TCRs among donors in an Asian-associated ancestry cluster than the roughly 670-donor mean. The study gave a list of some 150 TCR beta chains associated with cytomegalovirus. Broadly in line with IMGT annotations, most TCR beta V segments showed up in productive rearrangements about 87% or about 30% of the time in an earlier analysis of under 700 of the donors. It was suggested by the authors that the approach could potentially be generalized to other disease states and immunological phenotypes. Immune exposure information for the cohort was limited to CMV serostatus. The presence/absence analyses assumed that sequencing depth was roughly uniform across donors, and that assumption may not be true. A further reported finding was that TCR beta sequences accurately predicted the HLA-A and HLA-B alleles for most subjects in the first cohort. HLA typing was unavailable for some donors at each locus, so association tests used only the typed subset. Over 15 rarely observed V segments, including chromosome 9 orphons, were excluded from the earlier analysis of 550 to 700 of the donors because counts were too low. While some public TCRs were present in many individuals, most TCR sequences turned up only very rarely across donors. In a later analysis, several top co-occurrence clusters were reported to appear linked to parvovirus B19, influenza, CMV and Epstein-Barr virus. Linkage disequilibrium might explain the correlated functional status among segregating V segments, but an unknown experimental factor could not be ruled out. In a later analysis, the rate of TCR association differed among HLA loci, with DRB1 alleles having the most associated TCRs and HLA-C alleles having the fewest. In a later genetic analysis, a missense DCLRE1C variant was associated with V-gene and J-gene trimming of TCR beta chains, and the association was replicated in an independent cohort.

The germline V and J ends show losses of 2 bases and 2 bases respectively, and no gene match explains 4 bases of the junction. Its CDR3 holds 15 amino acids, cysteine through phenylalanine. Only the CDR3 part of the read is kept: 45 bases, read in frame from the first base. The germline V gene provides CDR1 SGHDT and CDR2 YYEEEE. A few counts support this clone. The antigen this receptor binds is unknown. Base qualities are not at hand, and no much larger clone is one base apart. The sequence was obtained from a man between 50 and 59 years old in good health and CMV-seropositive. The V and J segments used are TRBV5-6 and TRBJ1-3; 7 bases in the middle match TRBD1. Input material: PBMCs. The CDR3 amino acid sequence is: CASSFQGQAGNTIYF. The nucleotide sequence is TGTGCCAGCAGCTTCCAAGGACAGGCTGGAAACACCATATATTTT.